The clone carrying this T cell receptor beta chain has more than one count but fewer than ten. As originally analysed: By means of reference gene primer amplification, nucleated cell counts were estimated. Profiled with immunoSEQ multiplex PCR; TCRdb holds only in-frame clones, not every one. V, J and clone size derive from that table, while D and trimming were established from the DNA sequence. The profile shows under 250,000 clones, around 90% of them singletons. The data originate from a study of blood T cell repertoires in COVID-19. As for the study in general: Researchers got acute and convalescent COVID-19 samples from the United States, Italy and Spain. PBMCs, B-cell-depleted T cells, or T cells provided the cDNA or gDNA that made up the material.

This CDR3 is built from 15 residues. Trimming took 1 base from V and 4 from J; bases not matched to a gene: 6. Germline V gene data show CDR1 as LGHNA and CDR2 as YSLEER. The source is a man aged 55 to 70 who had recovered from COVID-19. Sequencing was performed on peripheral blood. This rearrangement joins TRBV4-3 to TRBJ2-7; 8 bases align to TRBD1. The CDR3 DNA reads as TGCGCCAGCAGCCAAGCGGCAGGGGGCTTTTACGAGCAGTACTTC. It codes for CASSQAAGGFYEQYF.